This TCR beta chain was identified in a study of T cells in Graves' hyperthyroidism and ophthalmopathy. What was amplified from RNA transcripts were TCR beta CDR3 regions. Researchers ran a first-round RT-PCR on the TCR CDR3 using the HTBI primer set. From the multiplex PCR reads, TCRdb called clonotypes with MiXCR, one entry per CDR3 protein. The sample lists around 500,000 distinct CDR3 sequences; about 16% were seen once. From germline, CDR1 is SQVTM and CDR2 ANQGSEA. CDR3 length: 15 amino acids. The ends were cut back, 1 base at V and 4 bases at J, with 16 bases in the middle. This sequence was found in a woman under 40 with Graves' ophthalmopathy. V usage is TRBV29-1 and J usage is TRBJ2-5, with D possibly called TRBD1 or TRBD2 (7 bases each). Sequencing input: blood. CDR3 sequence (DNA): TGCAGCGTTGAAGGGGCAGGGGGGAGGGTAGAGACCCAGTACTTC. It codes for CSVEGAGGRVETQYF. Combining the CDR3 with reference TRBV29-1 and TRBJ2-5 gives the whole variable domain SAVISQKPSRDICQRGTSLTIQCQVDSQVTMMFWYRQQPGQSLTLIATANQGSEATYESGFVIDKFPISRPNLTFSTLTVSNMSPEDSSIYLCSVEGAGGRVETQYFGPGTRLLVL.